The sequence of this T cell receptor (beta chain) was determined in a study of T cells in Graves' hyperthyroidism and ophthalmopathy. Those patients with uncontrolled infection, other autoimmune disease, pregnancy or lactation were excluded. What was amplified from RNA transcripts were TCR beta CDR3 regions. HTBI primers were the set used in a first-round RT-PCR of the TCR CDR3. TCRdb called the multiplex PCR reads again in MiXCR, with one record for every CDR3 protein. The profile shows about 620,000 distinct CDR3 sequences, around 15% of them singletons. CDR1 SEHNR and CDR2 FQNEAQ come from the germline V gene (reference sequence). This CDR3 is 15 amino acids long. The trim removed 5 bases at V and 3 bases at J, leaving 9 bases unmatched. This clonotype was recorded at least ten times.

The receptor's source is a woman aged 25-40 years with Graves' hyperthyroidism. The sample comprised blood. The genes are TRBV7-9 and TRBJ2-7; TRBD1 matches at 8 bases. In DNA, the CDR3 is TGTGCCAGCAGCCGAGGGACAGGCGACCACTACGAGCAGTACTTC. It codes for CASSRGTGDHYEQYF.